This passage covers 25 T cell receptor beta chains from one sample sequenced in a study of cytomegalovirus exposure and HLA in healthy donors. The PCR was carried out with 60 Vbeta primers and 13 Jbeta primers. Here immunoSEQ multiplex PCR was the method, and the copy in TCRdb shows in-frame clones only, minus some. The table lists 98,000 or so clones, roughly a tenth of them singletons. The specimen was PBMCs. The receptors originated from a man between 40 and 49 years old in good health and CMV-seropositive.

The chain combines TRBV6-1 with TRBJ2-5; TRBD2 matches at 10 bases. The germline gives CDR1 MNHNS, CDR2 SASEGT. V lost 2 bases to trimming and J lost 5 bases; unmatched junction nucleotides: 2. The CDR3 has 14 residues. The CDR3 protein is CASSELAGVETQYF. DNA for the CDR3: TGTGCCAGCAGTGAACTAGCGGGAGTGGAGACCCAGTACTTC.

This rearrangement joins TRBV15 to TRBJ1-5; D unclear. The V end lost 4 bases, the J end lost 4 bases, and 8 bases lay between the germline ends. The germline gives CDR1 LNHNV, CDR2 YYDKDF (reference sequence). The CDR3 is 13 residues long. As DNA, the CDR3 is TGTGCCACCAGCACATACAAGAATCAGCCCCAGCATTTT. The encoded protein is CATSTYKNQPQHF.

This clone was recorded a few times. The V call is TRBV28, the J call TRBJ1-3; D uncertain. Germline CDR1 is MDHEN and CDR2 is SYDVKM. The CDR3 runs 15 residues. V lost 2 bases and J lost 0, with 8 bases in between. Here the CDR3 reads CASSLKQYSGNTIYF. As DNA, the CDR3 is TGTGCCAGCAGTTTAAAACAGTACTCTGGAAACACCATATATTTT.

This clone was seen more than once but under ten times. The chain is built from TRBV5-1 and TRBJ2-5, with 10 bases identical to TRBD1. The junction had 6 bases not matched to a gene; V was cut back by 5 bases and J by 5 bases. The CDR3 has 14 amino acids. Germline CDR1 and CDR2: SGHRS and YFSETQ. The CDR3 nucleotides read TGCGCCAGCAGACTGACAGGGGGCAGGGAGACCCAGTACTTC. Protein: CASRLTGGRETQYF. The whole variable domain, remainder taken from reference TRBV5-1 and TRBJ2-5, is KAGVTQTPRYLIKTRGQQVTLSCSPISGHRSVSWYQQTPGQGLQFLFEYFSETQRNKGNFPGRFSGRQFSNSRSEMNVSTLELGDSALYLCASRLTGGRETQYFGPGTRLLVL.

Points on this clone: A single base separates this from a much larger clone, so it may be a read error. The chain uses TRBV2 and TRBJ2-3, with 8 nucleotides matching TRBD2. V lost 5 bases to trimming and J lost 0 bases; unmatched junction nucleotides: 1. The germline gives CDR1 SNHLY, CDR2 FYNNEI. There are 14 residues in the CDR3. CDR3 in amino acids: CASSPSGSTDTQYF. DNA of the CDR3: TGTGCCAGCAGTCCTAGCGGGAGCACAGATACGCAGTATTTT.

The rearrangement joins TRBV7-9 to TRBJ2-7; D remains ambiguous. V shed 1 base and J shed 1 base, with 5 bases lying between them. Germline V gene lookup returns CDR1 SEHNR and CDR2 FQNEAQ (reference sequence). The CDR3 loop spans 13 amino acids. The CDR3 coding sequence is TGTGCCAGCAGCTTAGGCCGGTCCTACGAGCAGTACTTC. Protein product: CASSLGRSYEQYF.

The chain couples TRBV7-8 to TRBJ2-7; TRBD1 matches at 8 bases. In germline, CDR1 is SGHVS, CDR2 FQNEAQ. This CDR3 contains 14 residues. V lost 2 bases to trimming and J lost 2 bases; unmatched junction nucleotides: 2. The CDR3 loop is CASSLRDRPYEQYF. The CDR3 nucleotides are TGTGCCAGCAGCTTAAGGGACAGGCCCTACGAGCAGTACTTC.

The chain has TRBV6-1 and TRBJ1-2, with D maybe TRBD1 (6 bases). CDR1 and CDR2 from the germline V gene are MNHNS and SASEGT. There are 15 residues in the CDR3. The ends were cut back, 1 base at V and 4 bases at J, with 13 bases in the middle. The CDR3 loop is CASSEGGTPVYGYTF. CDR3 DNA sequence: TGTGCCAGCAGTGAAGGAGGGACACCAGTCTATGGCTACACCTTC.

This clone was counted a few times. V gene TRBV11-2 combines with J gene TRBJ2-1; 8 bases map to TRBD2. CDR3 length: 16 amino acids. V gave up 5 bases and J gave up 5 bases; unmatched junction bases: 11. CDR1 is SGHAT, CDR2 FQNNGV, per germline. CDR3 protein: CASSPYQTSVNNEQFF. For the CDR3, the DNA is TGTGCCAGCAGCCCATACCAGACTAGCGTAAACAATGAGCAGTTCTTC.

This clone occurred a few times. The chain joins TRBV28 to TRBJ2-7; the match to TRBD1 covers 9 bases. The CDR3 totals 16 residues. CDR1 and CDR2 (germline): MDHEN, SYDVKM. V was pared by 7 bases and J by 4 bases, with 14 bases of the junction left unmatched. The chain's CDR3 is CASTVLATGGGYEQYF. In nucleotides, the CDR3 is TGTGCCAGCACCGTCCTCGCGACAGGGGGTGGGTACGAGCAGTACTTC.

The chain combines TRBV6-5 with TRBJ2-4; weak D call: TRBD1 (6 bases). This CDR3 has 13 amino acids. From germline, CDR1 is MNHEY and CDR2 SVGAGI. Trimming shortened V by 6 bases and J by 6 bases, and 12 bases separated the two germline ends. CDR3 DNA: TGTGCCAGCAGCACAGGGTTGGGAAACATTCAGTACTTC. Its protein is CASSTGLGNIQYF.

This clone was seen more than once but under ten times. This rearrangement joins TRBV29-1 to TRBJ2-2; TRBD2 is a possible D gene (5 bases). The CDR3 contains 14 residues. Trimming removed 6 bases from V and 7 bases from J, with 18 bases in between. CDR1 and CDR2 from the germline V gene are SQVTM and ANQGSEA. The CDR3 region is CSVDDPSGFGELFF. The DNA for the CDR3 is TGCAGCGTAGACGACCCGTCGGGATTCGGGGAGCTGTTTTTT.

This CDR3 is CASSQVDREDQPQHF. The CDR3 bases are TGTGCCAGCAGCCAAGTTGACAGGGAGGATCAGCCCCAGCATTTT. This chain connects TRBV4-2 to TRBJ1-5; TRBD1 agrees at 7 bases. CDR3 length: 15 amino acids. Trimming at V came to 1 base and at J to 5 bases, leaving 5 bases not matched to a gene. In germline, CDR1 is LGHNA, CDR2 YNFKEQ.

This clone was found many times. J is TRBJ1-1 and V is TRBV11-1; 8 bases line up with TRBD1. With 2 bases clipped from V and 1 base from J, the junction kept 6 bases outside the gene matches. Germline V gene data show CDR1 as SGHAT and CDR2 as FQDESV (reference sequence). The CDR3 extends over 16 amino acids. The CDR3 here is CASSLIYGTGNTEAFF. CDR3 DNA: TGTGCCAGCAGCTTAATCTATGGGACAGGGAACACTGAAGCTTTCTTT.

This clone was seen a few times. The rearrangement uses TRBV19 and TRBJ2-1; the D is unclear. Per germline, CDR1 LNHDA and CDR2 SQIVND (reference sequence). The V and J ends lost 3 bases and 2 bases respectively, with 14 bases between them. CDR3 length: 16 residues. CDR3 residues: CASSMRSALPYNEQFF. CDR3 DNA sequence: TGTGCCAGTAGTATGAGAAGCGCGCTTCCCTACAATGAGCAGTTCTTC. Based on the CDR3 plus reference TRBV19 and TRBJ2-1, the full variable domain is DGGITQSPKYLFRKEGQNVTLSCEQNLNHDAMYWYRQDPGQGLRLIYYSQIVNDFQKGDIAEGYSVSREKKESFPLTVTSAQKNPTAFYLCASSMRSALPYNEQFFGPGTRLTVL.

This clone has just a few counts. The rearrangement joins TRBV7-2 to TRBJ2-7; D perhaps matches TRBD2 (6 bases). The germline V gene encodes CDR1 SGHTA and CDR2 FQGNSA. V gave up 7 bases and J gave up 2 bases, with 12 bases separating them. This CDR3 region has 13 residues. For the CDR3, the DNA is TGTGCCAGCAACGAGGGCGGGGCCTACGAGCAGTACTTC. It yields the protein CASNEGGAYEQYF.

J is TRBJ1-5 and V is TRBV28; no clear D gene. V was trimmed by 6 bases and J by 2 bases, leaving 14 bases between them. This CDR3 contains 15 residues. Germline V gives CDR1 MDHEN, CDR2 SYDVKM. CDR3 region: CASSLLDLGNQPQHF. CDR3 sequence (DNA): TGTGCCAGCAGCTTACTAGACCTAGGCAATCAGCCCCAGCATTTT.

V and J are TRBV7-9 and TRBJ2-1; possibly TRBD2 for D (5 bases). Trimming pared 4 bases from V and 4 bases from J, leaving 17 bases between. The CDR3 covers 16 residues. The germline CDR1 and CDR2 sequences are SEHNR and FQNEAQ (reference sequence). The CDR3 sequence: CASSSLAPIRYNEQFF. DNA of the CDR3: TGTGCCAGCAGCTCATTAGCGCCTATACGTTACAATGAGCAGTTCTTC.

As DNA, the CDR3 is TGTGCCAGCGGACAGGGGGACACTGAAGCTTTCTTT. Translation: CASGQGDTEAFF. This chain uses TRBV7-9 with TRBJ1-1; 10 nucleotides align to TRBD1. CDR1 is SEHNR, CDR2 FQNEAQ, per germline (reference sequence). CDR3 length: 12 amino acids. The junction had 0 bases not matched to a gene; V was cut back by 8 bases and J by 3 bases.

V gene TRBV9 combines with J gene TRBJ1-1, with 10 bases fitting TRBD1. The CDR3 runs to 18 residues. Germline V gene lookup returns CDR1 SGDLS and CDR2 YYNGEE. Trimming took 4 bases from V and 0 from J; bases not matched to a gene: 12. The CDR3 DNA is TGTGCCAGCAGCAGTAAGGGACAGGGGAAGGCGATGAACACTGAAGCTTTCTTT. Translation gives CASSSKGQGKAMNTEAFF.

This clone has at least ten counts. The chain is built from TRBV15 and TRBJ2-7, with a tentative D call TRBD2 (5 bases). This CDR3 spans 13 amino acids. The ends were cut back, 0 bases at V and 7 bases at J, with 10 bases in the middle. CDR1 is LNHNV, CDR2 YYDKDF, per germline (reference sequence). The CDR3 nucleotides are TGTGCCACCAGCAGAGATACCCGGGAAGAGCAGTACTTC. Encoded protein: CATSRDTREEQYF.

Here the CDR3 DNA reads TGTGCCAGCAGCGTCAGGACAGGGGGCAGCTACGAGCAGTACTTC. Translation: CASSVRTGGSYEQYF. The J gene is TRBJ2-7, the V gene TRBV7-9, with 11 bases fitting TRBD1. Germline lookup yields CDR1 SEHNR and CDR2 FQNEAQ (reference sequence). V gave up 5 bases and J gave up 3 bases; unmatched junction bases: 6. CDR3 size: 15 residues.

The chain recombines TRBV7-6 with TRBJ2-3; 13 bases are a match to TRBD2. The CDR3 is 16 amino acids. Germline CDR1 and CDR2: SGHVS and FNYEAQ. Losses at the gene ends were 0 bases for V and 6 bases for J; bases not matched to a gene: 3. In DNA, the CDR3 is TGTGCCAGCAGCTTAGCCCTGACTAGCGGGAGGGATACGCAGTATTTT. It yields the protein CASSLALTSGRDTQYF.

The chain uses TRBV11-3 and TRBJ1-3; D not certain. V was trimmed by 1 base and J by 2 bases, leaving 15 bases between them. CDR3 length: 17 residues. Germline lookup yields CDR1 SGHNT and CDR2 YENEEA. The CDR3 sequence is CASSLGAGEGPGNTIYF. The CDR3 nucleotides are TGTGCCAGCAGCTTAGGGGCCGGGGAGGGCCCTGGAAACACCATATATTTT. The variable domain in full, completed from reference TRBV11-3 and TRBJ1-3, reads EAGVVQSPRYKIIEKKQPVAFWCNPISGHNTLYWYLQNLGQGPELLIRYENEEAVDDSQLPKDRFSAERLKGVDSTLKIQPAELGDSAVYLCASSLGAGEGPGNTIYFGEGSWLTVV.

This rearrangement joins TRBV29-1 to TRBJ2-1; a weak D match, TRBD2 (5 bases). V dropped 3 bases and J dropped 7 bases, with 7 bases sitting between them. The CDR3 covers 11 residues. From germline, CDR1 is SQVTM and CDR2 ANQGSEA. In DNA form, the CDR3 reads TGCAGCGTTGATCGGGGAAATGAGCAGTTCTTC. Its translation: CSVDRGNEQFF.